Presented here are 19 T cell receptor beta chains from one specimen sequenced in a study of T cell repertoires in cytomegalovirus infection (dated by TCRdb to about 2019). The sequencer listed for this sample is Illumina HiSeq 1500. Clones were called with MiXCR by TCRdb after fastp trimmed the public reads at Q25, and only in-frame beta chains were retained. Each entry is one CDR3 protein sequence, shown with its most common DNA and genes. Within this sample are about 180,000 distinct CDR3 sequences, with about a sixth of them counted one time only. Clones ranked in the top ten supply approximately 25% of the sample. The specimen was CD8+ T cells from PBMCs. The source is a human donor in good health (CMV status not recorded). Some clones in this sample may be carry-over from other donors' samples.

This clonotype turned up a few times. The genes are TRBV11-2 and TRBJ2-1; TRBD2 matches at 12 bases. Germline lookup yields CDR1 SGHAT and CDR2 FQNNGV. This CDR3 has 14 amino acids. Trimming cost V 9 bases and J 15 bases; bases outside gene matches: 15. The CDR3 region has the DNA TGTGCCAGTCTAGAAGGACTAGCGGGGACGTCTCCGTTCTTC. Translating gives CASLEGLAGTSPFF.

This clonotype showed up many times. This rearrangement joins TRBV7-2 to TRBJ2-1; 8 bases map to TRBD2. The V segment lost 6 bases and the J segment 4 bases; nucleotides outside the gene matches: 17. Germline V gene data show CDR1 as SGHTA and CDR2 as FQGNSA. The CDR3 covers 18 residues. CDR3 sequence reads: CASSDRGLAQSIYNEQFF. CDR3 nucleotides: TGTGCCAGCAGTGACAGAGGACTAGCCCAATCAATATACAATGAGCAGTTCTTC.

The V gene is TRBV2, the J gene TRBJ2-1, with TRBD1 matching 8 bases. This CDR3 comprises 15 residues. J lost 4 bases, V lost 8 bases, and 10 bases had no gene match. Germline values: CDR1 SNHLY, CDR2 FYNNEI. As DNA, the CDR3 is TGTGCCAGCTTCCAAAAGGACAGGGCATACAATGAGCAGTTCTTC. Translation: CASFQKDRAYNEQFF.

This clonotype came up a few times. The genes are TRBV2 and TRBJ2-5, with 7 bases lining up with TRBD2. Germline V gene sequence: CDR1 SNHLY, CDR2 FYNNEI. The junction had 7 bases not matched to a gene; V was cut back by 7 bases and J by 5 bases. The length of the CDR3 is 13 residues. CDR3 loop: CASTEGGKETQYF. In DNA, the CDR3 is TGTGCCAGCACCGAGGGAGGGAAGGAGACCCAGTACTTC. Using reference TRBV2 and TRBJ2-5 for the parts outside the CDR3, the full variable domain is EPEVTQTPSHQVTQMGQEVILRCVPISNHLYFYWYRQILGQKVEFLVSFYNNEISEKSEIFDDQFSVERPDGSNFTLKIRSTKLEDSAMYFCASTEGGKETQYFGPGTRLLVL.

The CDR3 DNA is TGTGCCAGCAGCCAAGGGACCACTGAAGCTTTCTTT. Translated, it gives CASSQGTTEAFF. V is TRBV7-6 and J is TRBJ1-1; TRBD1 is a possible D gene (5 bases). Deletions cut 5 bases from V and 4 bases from J, with 8 bases between. The CDR3 has 12 residues. Germline CDR1 reads SGHVS; CDR2 reads FNYEAQ.

This clonotype was counted only a few times. The DNA for the CDR3 is TGTGCCAGCACCCGACGGGACAGCCAGGGCATTCAGTACTTC. Amino acids: CASTRRDSQGIQYF. This rearrangement joins TRBV6-2 or TRBV6-3 to TRBJ2-4; 7 nucleotides line up with TRBD1. Germline CDR1 reads MNHEY; CDR2 reads SVGEGT. The CDR3 is made up of 14 amino acids. V lost 7 bases and J lost 9; bases outside the gene matches: 12.

The chain links TRBV5-6 to TRBJ1-1; D possibly corresponds to TRBD1 (6 bases). The CDR3 is 13 amino acids. V was cut by 4 bases and J by 1 base, with 8 bases left in between. Germline lookup yields CDR1 SGHDT and CDR2 YYEEEE. CDR3 region: CASSVRGNTEAFF. CDR3 DNA sequence: TGTGCCAGCAGCGTCAGGGGGAACACTGAAGCTTTCTTT.

This sequence joins TRBV7-2 and TRBJ1-2, with 9 bases that match TRBD1. This CDR3 region has 15 residues. Trimming cost V 8 bases and J 8 bases; bases outside gene matches: 15. CDR1 SGHTA and CDR2 FQGNSA come from the germline V gene. CDR3 nucleotide sequence: TGTGCCAGCTTCGGGGGGACAGGGATAATAGGGGGCTACACCTTC. Residues: CASFGGTGIIGGYTF.

This chain connects TRBV7-8 to TRBJ2-7; D may correspond to TRBD1 or TRBD2 (6 bases each). The CDR3 is 15 amino acids. The germline gives CDR1 SGHVS, CDR2 FQNEAQ. V was clipped by 0 bases and J by 5 bases, with 14 bases between them. The CDR3 spells CASSLAEGHMNEQYF. DNA of the CDR3: TGTGCCAGCAGCTTAGCGGAGGGACATATGAACGAGCAGTACTTC.

The chain couples TRBV6-1 to TRBJ1-1; D not certain. With 11 bases removed from V and 0 bases from J, the gap between germline ends came to 10 bases. This CDR3 region has 12 residues. Germline assignment: CDR1 MNHNS and CDR2 SASEGT. The CDR3 spells CASGLLNTEAFF. Written as DNA, the CDR3 is TGTGCCTCCGGACTGCTGAACACTGAAGCTTTCTTT.

The chain is built from TRBV6-6 and TRBJ1-1; 8 bases are a match to TRBD1. The junction had 6 bases not matched to a gene; V was cut back by 3 bases and J by 3 bases. Germline V CDR1 and CDR2: MNHNY, SVGAGI (reference sequence). The CDR3 is 15 residues long. The CDR3 loop is CASSYSDRAYTEAFF. The CDR3 DNA follows: TGTGCCAGCAGTTATTCGGACAGGGCGTACACTGAAGCTTTCTTT.

The chain employs TRBV7-6 and TRBJ2-7; perhaps TRBD2 as D (5 bases). Germline CDR1 SGHVS, CDR2 FNYEAQ. This CDR3 is built from 13 residues. V was trimmed by 2 bases and J by 7 bases, leaving 12 bases between them. The CDR3 DNA is TGTGCCAGCAGCTTATCGGGGTCGGGGGAGCAGTACTTC. Its protein is CASSLSGSGEQYF.

In its sample, this clonotype was seen a few times. The chain is built from TRBV4-1 and TRBJ1-5; D gene ambiguous. CDR3 size: 15 residues. Germline assignment: CDR1 MGHRA and CDR2 YSYEKL. Trimming took off 0 bases at V and 1 base at J, with 7 bases between the two ends. CDR3 in amino acids: CASSQDLSSNQPQHF. The CDR3 DNA reads as TGCGCCAGCAGCCAAGATTTATCCAGCAATCAGCCCCAGCATTTT.

Here the CDR3 reads CSAREVKANNEQFF. The CDR3 coding sequence is TGCAGTGCTAGAGAGGTGAAAGCGAACAATGAGCAGTTCTTC. The gene calls are TRBV20-1 and TRBJ2-1; D not certain. The CDR3 spans 14 residues. CDR1 is DFQATT, CDR2 SNEGSKA, per germline (reference sequence). V was trimmed by 0 bases and J by 5 bases, leaving 11 bases between them.

This clonotype was observed at least ten times. The chain couples TRBV28 to TRBJ1-1, with D maybe TRBD1 (6 bases). Per the germline V gene, CDR1 is MDHEN and CDR2 is SYDVKM. The ends were cut back, 3 bases at V and 2 bases at J, with 10 bases in the middle. CDR3 size: 14 residues. The CDR3 coding sequence is TGTGCCAGCAGTTTTGACAGGAAAAACACTGAAGCTTTCTTT. Encoded protein: CASSFDRKNTEAFF.

The sample holds a few counts of this clonotype. CDR3 in amino acids: CASSSAGNTIYF. For the CDR3, the DNA is TGTGCCAGCAGTTCCGCTGGAAACACCATATATTTT. The chain carries TRBV12-3 or TRBV12-4 and TRBJ1-3; D gene uncertain. CDR3 length: 12 amino acids. Deletions cut 4 bases from V and 2 bases from J, with 3 bases between.

A few counts support this clonotype. The rearrangement links TRBV7-2 to TRBJ2-5, with D possibly being TRBD1 (5 bases). The CDR3 contains 13 residues. Trimming stripped 5 bases from V and 1 base from J, with 8 bases between. Germline CDR1 and CDR2: SGHTA and FQGNSA. CDR3 in amino acids: CASSGHRQETQYF. Written as DNA, the CDR3 is TGTGCCAGCAGCGGACACCGCCAAGAGACCCAGTACTTC.

The chain has TRBV7-2 and TRBJ2-7, with D perhaps TRBD2 (5 bases). This CDR3 has 14 amino acids. Germline CDR1 is SGHTA and CDR2 is FQGNSA. Trimming took 4 bases from V and 3 from J, leaving 13 bases between them. The CDR3 DNA sequence: TGTGCCAGCAGCTCGGTCCCCGGGGTCTACGAGCAGTACTTC. It specifies CASSSVPGVYEQYF. The variable domain in full, with the rest retrieved from reference TRBV7-2 and TRBJ2-7, is GAGVSQSPSNKVTEKGKDVELRCDPISGHTALYWYRQSLGQGLEFLIYFQGNSAPDKSGLPSDRFSAERTGGSVSTLTIQRTQQEDSAVYLCASSSVPGVYEQYFGPGTRLTVT.

This sequence joins TRBV3-1 and TRBJ2-1, with TRBD1 as a possible D gene (6 bases). This CDR3 is 19 amino acids long. The V and J ends lost 0 bases and 0 bases respectively, with 18 bases between them. CDR1 and CDR2 from the germline V gene are LGHDT and YNNKEL (reference sequence). The CDR3: CASSQEFGRGSSSYNEQFF. In nucleotides, the CDR3 is TGTGCCAGCAGCCAAGAATTCGGAAGGGGGTCGAGCTCCTACAATGAGCAGTTCTTC.